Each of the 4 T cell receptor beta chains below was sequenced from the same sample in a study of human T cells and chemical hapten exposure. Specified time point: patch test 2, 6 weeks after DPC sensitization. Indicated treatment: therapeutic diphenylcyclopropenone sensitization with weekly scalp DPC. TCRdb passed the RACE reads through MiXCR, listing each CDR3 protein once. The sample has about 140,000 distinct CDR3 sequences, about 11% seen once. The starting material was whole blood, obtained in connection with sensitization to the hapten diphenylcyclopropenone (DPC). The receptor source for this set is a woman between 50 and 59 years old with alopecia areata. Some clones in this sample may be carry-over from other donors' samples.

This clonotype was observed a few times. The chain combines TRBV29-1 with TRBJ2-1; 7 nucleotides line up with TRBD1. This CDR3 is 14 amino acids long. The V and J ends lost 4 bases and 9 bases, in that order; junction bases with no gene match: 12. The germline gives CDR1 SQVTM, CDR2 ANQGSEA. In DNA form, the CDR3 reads TGCAGCGTTGCCGACAGGGAAGTTTCAAGTGAGCAGTTCTTC. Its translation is CSVADREVSSEQFF.

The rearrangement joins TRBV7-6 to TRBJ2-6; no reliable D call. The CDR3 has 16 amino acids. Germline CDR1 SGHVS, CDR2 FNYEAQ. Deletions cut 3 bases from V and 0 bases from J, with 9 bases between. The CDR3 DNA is TGTGCCAGCAGCTTCCAGGTTCTCTCTGGGGCCAACGTCCTGACTTTC. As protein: CASSFQVLSGANVLTF. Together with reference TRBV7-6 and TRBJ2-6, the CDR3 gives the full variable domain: GAGVSQSPRYKVTKRGQDVALRCDPISGHVSLYWYRQALGQGPEFLTYFNYEAQQDKSGLPNDRFSAERPEGSISTLTIQRTEQRDSAMYRCASSFQVLSGANVLTFGAGSRLTVL.

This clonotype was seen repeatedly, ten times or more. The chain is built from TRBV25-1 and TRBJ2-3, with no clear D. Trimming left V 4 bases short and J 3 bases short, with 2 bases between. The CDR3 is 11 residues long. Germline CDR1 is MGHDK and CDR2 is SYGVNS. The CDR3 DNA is TGTGCCAGCAGTGTTACAGATACGCAGTATTTT. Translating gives CASSVTDTQYF.

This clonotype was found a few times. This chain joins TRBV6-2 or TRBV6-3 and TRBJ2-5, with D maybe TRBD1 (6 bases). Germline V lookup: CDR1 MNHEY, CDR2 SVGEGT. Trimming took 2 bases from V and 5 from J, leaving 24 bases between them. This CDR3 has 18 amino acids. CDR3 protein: CASSYEVSGARQEETQYF. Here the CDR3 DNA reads TGTGCCAGCAGTTACGAAGTGTCAGGGGCCCGGCAAGAGGAGACCCAGTACTTC.